This passage covers 2 T cell receptor beta chains from one sample sequenced in a study of T cells in Graves' hyperthyroidism and ophthalmopathy. Amplified TCR beta CDR3 regions derived from RNA transcripts. When the TCR CDR3 underwent first-round RT-PCR, the HTBI primer set was used. A single record per CDR3 protein comes from TCRdb applying MiXCR to the multiplex PCR reads. Among approximately 510,000 distinct CDR3 sequences listed, less than 25% were seen once. Sequenced input: blood. The origin of the receptors is a man younger than 35 with Graves' hyperthyroidism.

Details on this clonotype: The CDR3 does not close with the conserved phenylalanine or tryptophan, likely indicating a read error. The chain combines TRBV12-3 or TRBV12-4 with TRBJ1-3; a possible D gene is TRBD1 (5 bases). V was trimmed by 8 bases and J by 7 bases, leaving 12 bases between them. This CDR3 contains 12 residues. As DNA, the CDR3 is TGTGCCAGCCCTTCGCCAGGGAACACCATATATTTG. This translates into CASPSPGNTIYL.

Ten or more counts support this clonotype. The chain combines TRBV24-1 with TRBJ1-1; D unresolved. Germline assignment: CDR1 KGHDR and CDR2 SFDVKD. The length of the CDR3 is 13 residues. The V gene lost 4 bases and the J gene lost 2 bases, with 7 bases spanning the gap. CDR3 amino acids: CATSEAHNTEAFF. The CDR3 DNA follows: TGTGCCACCAGTGAAGCGCACAACACTGAAGCTTTCTTT.